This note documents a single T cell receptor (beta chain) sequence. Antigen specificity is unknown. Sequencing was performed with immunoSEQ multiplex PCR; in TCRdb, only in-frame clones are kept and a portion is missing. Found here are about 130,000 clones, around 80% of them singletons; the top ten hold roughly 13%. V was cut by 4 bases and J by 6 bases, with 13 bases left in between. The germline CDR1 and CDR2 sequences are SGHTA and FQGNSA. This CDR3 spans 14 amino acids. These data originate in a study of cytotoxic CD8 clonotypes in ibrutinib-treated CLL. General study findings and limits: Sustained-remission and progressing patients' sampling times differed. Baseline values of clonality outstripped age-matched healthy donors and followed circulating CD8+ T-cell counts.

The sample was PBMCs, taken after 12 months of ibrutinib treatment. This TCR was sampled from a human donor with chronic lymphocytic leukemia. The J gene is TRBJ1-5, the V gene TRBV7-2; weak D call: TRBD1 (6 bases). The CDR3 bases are TGTGCCAGCAGCTCCAGGGGTAGTTTTCAGCCCCAGCATTTT. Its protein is CASSSRGSFQPQHF.